The clone carrying this T cell receptor beta chain was recorded only once. What it recognizes is unknown. The sample comes from a study of cytomegalovirus exposure and HLA in healthy donors. Study summary: In a previous analysis, 100 million to 140 million unique TCR beta sequences were found from some 180 million T cells.

The PCR employed 60 Vbeta primers together with 13 Jbeta primers. Repertoires were generated with immunoSEQ multiplex PCR, while TCRdb's copy carries only in-frame clones and drops some. The data show some 200,000 clones, approximately 81% seen once. The V and J ends lost 6 bases and 4 bases respectively, with 9 bases between them. The CDR3 extends over 12 amino acids. Germline V gene lookup returns CDR1 MNHEY and CDR2 SMNVEV (reference sequence). Points from the study as a whole: It was likely that a cluster of highly shared sequence variants was a sequencing artifact.

The sequence came from a man in his forties or fifties in good health and CMV-seronegative. This chain joins TRBV27 and TRBJ1-1, with D possibly TRBD1 on 5 matching bases. The sequenced sample consisted of PBMCs. The CDR3 here is CASSPGSTEAFF. CDR3 nucleotide sequence: TGTGCCAGCAGCCCAGGGTCCACTGAAGCTTTCTTT.